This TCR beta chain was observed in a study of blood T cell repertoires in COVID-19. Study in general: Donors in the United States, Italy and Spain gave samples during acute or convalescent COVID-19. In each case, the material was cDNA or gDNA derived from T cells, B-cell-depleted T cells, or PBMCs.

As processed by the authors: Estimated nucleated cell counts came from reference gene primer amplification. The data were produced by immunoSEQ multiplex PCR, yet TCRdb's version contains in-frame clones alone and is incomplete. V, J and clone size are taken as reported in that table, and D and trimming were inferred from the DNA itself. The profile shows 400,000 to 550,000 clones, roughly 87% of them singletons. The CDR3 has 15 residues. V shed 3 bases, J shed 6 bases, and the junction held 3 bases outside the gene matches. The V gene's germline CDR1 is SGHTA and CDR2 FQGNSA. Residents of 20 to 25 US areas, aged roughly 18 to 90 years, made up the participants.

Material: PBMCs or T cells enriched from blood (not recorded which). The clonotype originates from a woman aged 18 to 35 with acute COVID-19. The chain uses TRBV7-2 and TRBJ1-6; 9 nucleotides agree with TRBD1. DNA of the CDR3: TGTGCCAGCAGCTTCAAGACAGGGGGTAATTCACCCCTCCACTTT. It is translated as CASSFKTGGNSPLHF.